This T cell receptor beta chain was profiled in a study of control samples from healthy donors and cancer patients. Produced via immunoSEQ multiplex PCR; TCRdb's table is partial and in-frame only. The sample has nearly 40,000 clones, 92% seen once. V lost 2 bases, J lost 0 bases, and 4 bases stayed unmatched. The CDR3 runs 16 residues. Looked up from germline, CDR1 is MDHEN and CDR2 is SYDVKM. Sequenced sample: blood. The clonotype was recovered from a woman aged 50 to 60 in good health. The chain uses TRBV28 and TRBJ2-1, with 7 bases fitting TRBD2. For the CDR3, the DNA is TGTGCCAGCAGTTTAATAGGACTAGGCTCCTACAATGAGCAGTTCTTC. This sequence encodes CASSLIGLGSYNEQFF. The full variable domain, rest sourced from reference TRBV28 and TRBJ2-1, is DVKVTQSSRYLVKRTGEKVFLECVQDMDHENMFWYRQDPGLGLRLIYFSYDVKMKEKGDIPEGYSVSREKKERFSLILESASTNQTSMYLCASSLIGLGSYNEQFFGPGTRLTVL.